What follows are 27 T cell receptor beta chains derived from one specimen sequenced in a study of type 1 and type 2 diabetes patients. PCR was run on genomic DNA. The TCR beta CDR3 region was amplified using 30 forward and 13 reverse primers. In TCRdb, the multiplex PCR reads were re-called with MiXCR into one record per CDR3 protein. There are fewer than 350,000 distinct CDR3 sequences in the sample; 40% to 50% occur only once, and roughly 13% lies in the top ten. Sequences were obtained from peripheral blood mononuclear cells (PBMCs). The receptors were gathered from a man between 18 and 29 years old with type 2 diabetes.

This sequence joins TRBV7-9 and TRBJ2-7; TRBD1 aligns across 10 bases. Germline V gene lookup returns CDR1 SEHNR and CDR2 FQNEAQ (reference sequence). V lost 1 base to trimming and J lost 0 bases; unmatched junction nucleotides: 15. The CDR3 consists of 20 residues. The DNA of the CDR3 is TGTGCCAGCAGCTTAGTGGAGCGGGACAGGGGAGGTAGCAGCTCCTACGAGCAGTACTTC. The encoded protein is CASSLVERDRGGSSSYEQYF.

This clonotype has a handful of counts. The V call is TRBV6-1, the J call TRBJ1-2; weak D call: TRBD1 (6 bases). The CDR3 sequence is 13 residues long. Germline V gene lookup returns CDR1 MNHNS and CDR2 SASEGT. Trimming shortened V by 5 bases and J by 2 bases, and 9 bases separated the two germline ends. The CDR3 loop is CASSTGLNYGYTF. The CDR3 DNA sequence: TGTGCCAGCAGTACAGGGTTAAACTATGGCTACACCTTC.

The chain recombines TRBV13 with TRBJ2-7; 7 bases are shared with TRBD2. Per germline, CDR1 PRHDT and CDR2 FYEKMQ (reference sequence). The CDR3 is made up of 14 amino acids. V was pared by 6 bases and J by 3 bases, with 8 bases of the junction left unmatched. The CDR3 protein is CASRHGGRGYEQYF. The CDR3 DNA sequence: TGTGCCAGCAGGCACGGGGGGAGGGGCTACGAGCAGTACTTC. Drawing the rest from reference TRBV13 and TRBJ2-7, the complete variable domain is AAGVIQSPRHLIKEKRETATLKCYPIPRHDTVYWYQQGPGQDPQFLISFYEKMQSDKGSIPDRFSAQQFSDYHSELNMSSLELGDSALYFCASRHGGRGYEQYFGPGTRLTVT.

In this sample, this clonotype turned up a few times. The chain carries TRBV30 and TRBJ1-5; 8 nucleotides agree with TRBD1. The length of the CDR3 is 14 residues. The V gene's germline CDR1 is GTSNPN and CDR2 SVGIG (reference sequence). V lost 5 bases, J lost 6 bases, and 9 bases stayed unmatched. The CDR3 sequence: CAWSRGQDGQPQHF. The CDR3 DNA reads as TGTGCCTGGTCTCGGGGACAGGATGGTCAGCCCCAGCATTTT.

This chain uses TRBV30 with TRBJ1-5; no clear D. The V gene's germline CDR1 is GTSNPN and CDR2 SVGIG (reference sequence). V lost 4 bases to trimming and J lost 0 bases, with 13 bases between them. The CDR3 covers 15 residues. The CDR3 DNA is TGTGCCTGGACGGCTGGGGAGTTTAGCAATCAGCCCCAGCATTTT. Translating it yields CAWTAGEFSNQPQHF.

The rearrangement joins TRBV20-1 to TRBJ1-2; perhaps TRBD1 as D (5 bases). The CDR3 is 12 residues long. Germline CDR1 is DFQATT and CDR2 is SNEGSKA (reference sequence). Trimming removed 4 bases from V and 7 bases from J, with 13 bases in between. CDR3 in amino acids: CSATIQGGGYTF. In DNA, the CDR3 is TGCAGTGCTACCATCCAGGGTGGTGGCTACACCTTC.

As concerns this clonotype: Here the CDR3 omits its conserved ending phenylalanine or tryptophan, so a read error is the likely source. The CDR3 DNA reads as TGTGCCTCGAAGACTCATGGCTACACCCTC. Its translation is CASKTHGYTL. The chain employs TRBV7-2 and TRBJ1-2; no definite D call. V dropped 11 bases and J dropped 6 bases, with 10 bases sitting between them. The CDR3 sequence is 10 residues long. Germline CDR1 and CDR2: SGHTA and FQGNSA.

V and J are TRBV20-1 and TRBJ2-7; D is unclear. This CDR3 contains 15 residues. Trimming shortened V by 2 bases and J by 0 bases, and 14 bases separated the two germline ends. Germline V lookup: CDR1 DFQATT, CDR2 SNEGSKA (reference sequence). In DNA form, the CDR3 reads TGCAGTGCTAGATCGTCGGGCAGCTTCTCCTACGAGCAGTACTTC. Translated, it gives CSARSSGSFSYEQYF.

V usage is TRBV30 and J usage is TRBJ1-2, with unresolved D. The ends were cut back, 1 base at V and 8 bases at J, with 5 bases in the middle. Germline-derived CDR1 and CDR2 are GTSNPN and SVGIG (reference sequence). This CDR3 has 10 amino acids. The CDR3 here is CAWSEEGYTF. DNA for the CDR3: TGTGCCTGGAGTGAGGAGGGCTACACCTTC.

This clonotype has more than one count but fewer than ten. This rearrangement joins TRBV24-1 to TRBJ2-7, with a weak D call TRBD1 (5 bases). The CDR3 length is 13 residues. The germline CDR1 and CDR2 sequences are KGHDR and SFDVKD. V was shortened by 4 bases and J by 6 bases, with 12 bases between the two germline ends. CDR3 nucleotide sequence: TGTGCCACCAGTGACTGGCCCGACAGCGAGCAGTACTTC. Its protein product is CATSDWPDSEQYF.

The chain carries TRBV29-1 and TRBJ1-2, with 7 bases identical to TRBD1. The CDR3 runs to 14 residues. The germline gives CDR1 SQVTM, CDR2 ANQGSEA. CDR3 sequence reads: CSATSTGPHYGYTF. CDR3 DNA sequence: TGCAGTGCTACCTCGACAGGGCCCCACTATGGCTACACCTTC.

The CDR3, as DNA: TGCAGCGTTGAAGACCCGACAGCTACGAACACCGGGGAGCTGTTTTTT. This gives the protein CSVEDPTATNTGELFF. This chain links TRBV29-1 with TRBJ2-2, with a tentative D call TRBD1 (5 bases). The CDR3 covers 16 residues. The germline V and J ends were trimmed by 0 bases and 0 bases, with 11 bases remaining between them. Germline lookup yields CDR1 SQVTM and CDR2 ANQGSEA.

About this clonotype: This may come from a read error, since a much larger clone is one base off. The rearrangement joins TRBV2 to TRBJ1-2, with 7 bases fitting TRBD1. Germline V gene data show CDR1 as SNHLY and CDR2 as FYNNEI. CDR3 size: 15 residues. The CDR3 reads CASSVRTGTNHGYTF. DNA for the CDR3: TGTGCCAGCAGCGTACGGACAGGAACTAACCATGGCTACACCTTC.

This chain joins TRBV2 and TRBJ2-5; TRBD2 matches 9 bases. Germline V CDR1 and CDR2: SNHLY, FYNNEI. The CDR3 runs to 14 residues. V lost 3 bases and J lost 5; bases outside the gene matches: 4. CDR3 in amino acids: CASSDLAGYETQYF. The CDR3 DNA is TGTGCCAGCAGTGACCTAGCGGGATACGAGACCCAGTACTTC.

Regarding this clonotype: At one end the junction does not follow the germline gene, possibly because of a read error. The V call is TRBV7-9, the J call TRBJ2-3; D may be TRBD1 (6 bases). Germline loops: CDR1 SEHNR, CDR2 FQNEAQ (reference sequence). This CDR3 spans 15 amino acids. CDR3 nucleotide sequence: TGCGCCAGCAGCTTAGGGCCAGGGGCTATGGATACGCAGTATTTT. This encodes CASSLGPGAMDTQYF.

This clonotype was counted many times. The gene calls are TRBV7-8 and TRBJ2-5, with 10 bases identical to TRBD1. CDR1 and CDR2 (germline): SGHVS, FQNEAQ. This CDR3 region has 16 residues. V lost 1 base to trimming and J lost 3 bases; unmatched junction nucleotides: 5. The CDR3 sequence: CASSLDRDRGEETQYF. The CDR3 DNA reads as TGTGCCAGCAGCTTAGACCGGGACAGGGGAGAAGAGACCCAGTACTTC.

V and J are TRBV28 and TRBJ1-1; perhaps TRBD1 as D (6 bases). The CDR3 totals 14 residues. CDR1 and CDR2 from the germline V gene are MDHEN and SYDVKM. V lost 3 bases to trimming and J lost 3 bases, with 11 bases between them. The CDR3 loop is CASSLGGGHTEAFF. The CDR3 DNA follows: TGTGCCAGCAGTTTGGGGGGGGGGCACACTGAAGCTTTCTTT.

The V and J genes are TRBV7-2 and TRBJ2-2, with D unresolved. The length of the CDR3 is 13 residues. Trimming left V 1 base short and J 6 bases short, with 6 bases between. CDR1 is SGHTA and CDR2 is FQGNSA in the germline V gene. This CDR3 reads CASSLGYPGELFF. CDR3 bases: TGTGCCAGCAGCTTAGGGTATCCCGGGGAGCTGTTTTTT.

The V and J genes are TRBV19 and TRBJ1-1; D unresolved. Germline CDR1 and CDR2: LNHDA and SQIVND (reference sequence). The CDR3 spans 13 residues. V dropped 2 bases and J dropped 6 bases, with 10 bases sitting between them. DNA for the CDR3: TGTGCCAGTAGTATAATAGGGTACTCTGAAGCTTTCTTT. Translating gives CASSIIGYSEAFF.

This rearrangement joins TRBV20-1 to TRBJ2-3; 8 bases align to TRBD1. The CDR3 has 16 amino acids. CDR1 and CDR2 from the germline V gene are DFQATT and SNEGSKA (reference sequence). V lost 7 bases to trimming and J lost 5 bases; unmatched junction nucleotides: 17. The CDR3 nucleotides read TGCAGTGGTCTCGGGACAGGAGCCCTTGGGGGAGATACGCAGTATTTT. Protein sequence: CSGLGTGALGGDTQYF.

This clonotype was seen a handful of times. The V and J genes are TRBV10-1 and TRBJ1-5; tentative D call: TRBD1 (5 bases). Trimming removed 6 bases from V and 4 bases from J, with 16 bases in between. Germline CDR1 reads WNHNN; CDR2 reads SYGVQD (reference sequence). This CDR3 comprises 15 residues. The CDR3 nucleotides read TGCGCCAGCAGGGGGGGTGAGACCCCTAATCAGCCCCAGCATTTT. Translated, it gives CASRGGETPNQPQHF.

This clonotype was counted many times. The chain combines TRBV19 with TRBJ1-1; unclear D gene. Per the germline V gene, CDR1 is LNHDA and CDR2 is SQIVND (reference sequence). The CDR3 covers 15 residues. Trimming left V 3 bases short and J 1 base short, with 12 bases between. The DNA for the CDR3 is TGTGCCAGTAGTATTGATAGTCGGAAGAACACTGAAGCTTTCTTT. Residues: CASSIDSRKNTEAFF. Complete variable domain (other parts from reference TRBV19 and TRBJ1-1): DGGITQSPKYLFRKEGQNVTLSCEQNLNHDAMYWYRQDPGQGLRLIYYSQIVNDFQKGDIAEGYSVSREKKESFPLTVTSAQKNPTAFYLCASSIDSRKNTEAFFGQGTRLTVV.

Of note for this clonotype: An end of the junction differs from the germline gene, which may be a read error. J is TRBJ2-1 and V is TRBV15, with D possibly TRBD2 on 6 matching bases. The germline V gene has CDR1 LNHNV and CDR2 YYDKDF (reference sequence). The CDR3 totals 16 residues. The DNA of the CDR3 is TGTGCCACCGGGGGGTATCAGGCAACCTCCTACAATGAGCGGTTCTTC. This translates into CATGGYQATSYNERFF. The full variable domain, in which reference TRBV15 and TRBJ2-1 provide the parts outside the CDR3, is DAMVIQNPRYQVTQFGKPVTLSCSQTLNHNVMYWYQQKSSQAPKLLFHYYDKDFNNEADTPDNFQSRRPNTSFCFLDIRSPGLGDTAMYLCATGGYQATSYNERFFGPGTRLTVL.

This chain connects TRBV7-2 to TRBJ2-7, with 8 bases aligning to TRBD1. In germline, CDR1 is SGHTA, CDR2 FQGNSA. The CDR3 totals 18 residues. The ends lost 2 bases at V and 6 bases at J; junction bases unmatched: 18. CDR3 protein: CASSLHGSAGGEGGEQYF. The CDR3 coding sequence is TGTGCCAGCAGCTTACATGGGTCGGCAGGGGGCGAGGGTGGCGAGCAGTACTTC. Looking up the rest from reference TRBV7-2 and TRBJ2-7 gives the full variable domain: GAGVSQSPSNKVTEKGKDVELRCDPISGHTALYWYRQSLGQGLEFLIYFQGNSAPDKSGLPSDRFSAERTGGSVSTLTIQRTQQEDSAVYLCASSLHGSAGGEGGEQYFGPGTRLTVT.

V gene TRBV29-1 combines with J gene TRBJ1-1, with 8 bases that match TRBD1. The V gene end was trimmed by 3 bases and the J gene end by 5 bases; junction bases not matched to a gene: 5. Per germline, CDR1 SQVTM and CDR2 ANQGSEA. The CDR3 is 13 residues long. Here the CDR3 reads CSVEVDRATEAFF. CDR3 nucleotides: TGCAGCGTTGAGGTGGACAGGGCGACTGAAGCTTTCTTT.

The chain joins TRBV30 to TRBJ1-6; weak D call: TRBD1 (6 bases). The germline CDR1 and CDR2 sequences are GTSNPN and SVGIG (reference sequence). CDR3 length: 12 residues. The V and J ends lost 4 bases and 8 bases respectively, with 9 bases between them. The CDR3 here is CAWTGADSPLHF. The CDR3 region has the DNA TGTGCCTGGACGGGGGCTGATTCACCCCTCCACTTT.

The chain carries TRBV30 and TRBJ1-1; maybe TRBD1 (5 bases). The CDR3 is 13 amino acids. Germline V gene data show CDR1 as GTSNPN and CDR2 as SVGIG (reference sequence). The V end was cut by 4 bases, the J end by 5 bases, with 14 bases between. DNA for the CDR3: TGTGCCTGGATACCGGGGGTTGGGACTGAAGCTTTCTTT. Its protein is CAWIPGVGTEAFF.